Shown below are 26 T cell receptor beta chains from a single sample sequenced in a study of identical twins. TCRdb used MiXCR to reprocess the 5' RACE reads, holding one entry per CDR3 protein. The sample consists of around 450,000 distinct CDR3 sequences, 13% to 15% of them appearing once. This sample also appeared in a second study, on yellow fever vaccine responses in identical twins.

Sample: CD4+ T cells sorted from blood. The receptors were gathered from a woman under 30 in good health.

Comments on this clonotype: A much larger clone differs from this one at a single base, so this may be a read error. This sequence joins TRBV2 and TRBJ2-1; D perhaps matches TRBD1 (5 bases). This CDR3 region has 14 residues. Per germline, CDR1 SNHLY and CDR2 FYNNEI. The CDR3 region is CASSAQRGGSERFF. CDR3 DNA: TGTGCCAGCAGTGCCCAAAGGGGTGGGTCTGAGCGGTTCTTC.

This clonotype was picked up a small number of times. This chain uses TRBV4-1 with TRBJ2-7, with TRBD1 as a possible D gene (7 bases). Germline CDR1 reads MGHRA; CDR2 reads YSYEKL. Trimming took 5 bases from V and 7 from J, leaving 18 bases between them. This CDR3 comprises 14 residues. CDR3 nucleotides: TGCGCCAGCAGCTTTGACAGGGACTCCGGAGAGCAGTACTTC. Its translation: CASSFDRDSGEQYF.

In DNA, the CDR3 is TGCGCCAGCAGCTTGGTTTCGGGACAGGGTCAAAACATTCAGTACTTC. Its protein product is CASSLVSGQGQNIQYF. V usage is TRBV5-1 and J usage is TRBJ2-4; TRBD1 matches at 9 bases. The CDR3 runs to 16 residues. Germline lookup yields CDR1 SGHRS and CDR2 YFSETQ. The V gene end was trimmed by 0 bases and the J gene end by 5 bases; junction bases not matched to a gene: 6.

This CDR3 reads CASSPRRGSKNGELFF. The CDR3, as DNA: TGTGCCAGCAGCCCCAGACGGGGGAGTAAAAACGGGGAGCTGTTTTTT. The chain is built from TRBV7-2 and TRBJ2-2; D possibly corresponds to TRBD2 (6 bases). CDR3 length equals 16 residues. CDR1 and CDR2 from the germline V gene are SGHTA and FQGNSA. The V end was cut by 5 bases, the J end by 7 bases, with 20 bases between.

This clonotype was recorded once. The chain carries TRBV28 and TRBJ1-6; the D gene is possibly TRBD1 (6 bases). Trimming stripped 6 bases from V and 5 bases from J, with 14 bases between. CDR3 size: 15 residues. The germline V gene encodes CDR1 MDHEN and CDR2 SYDVKM. The CDR3 sequence: CASRNTGLDNSPLHF. CDR3 coding DNA: TGTGCCAGCAGAAACACAGGGTTGGATAATTCACCCCTCCACTTT.

CDR3 bases: TGTGCCAGCAGTAACCACGTCGGGGGACTTACTCAAGAGACCCAGTACTTC. This translates into CASSNHVGGLTQETQYF. The chain couples TRBV12-3 or TRBV12-4 to TRBJ2-5, with a tentative D call TRBD2 (6 bases). The ends were cut back, 5 bases at V and 2 bases at J, with 21 bases in the middle. This CDR3 contains 17 residues.

The table lists this clonotype with many counts. The V call is TRBV12-3 or TRBV12-4, the J call TRBJ1-1; a weak D match, TRBD1 (5 bases). The ends were cut back, 11 bases at V and 10 bases at J, with 17 bases in the middle. This CDR3 is 11 amino acids long. CDR3 amino acids: CASGPGGRAFF. The CDR3, as DNA: TGTGCCTCGGGACCCGGGGGACGAGCTTTCTTT.

The rearrangement links TRBV20-1 to TRBJ2-1; possible D gene TRBD2, 5 bases. Between the trimmed V and J ends, which lost 2 bases and 7 bases, there was a span of 15 bases. Per germline, CDR1 DFQATT and CDR2 SNEGSKA (reference sequence). This CDR3 is built from 14 residues. In nucleotides, the CDR3 is TGCAGTGCTAGAAAGGACTTCTGGCCTAATGAGCAGTTCTTC. Amino acids: CSARKDFWPNEQFF.

This clonotype was counted between two and nine times. This chain connects TRBV9 to TRBJ2-5; 9 positions match TRBD1. Germline CDR1 reads SGDLS; CDR2 reads YYNGEE. This CDR3 region has 14 residues. J gave up 7 bases and V 3 bases, and 7 bases lay outside the gene matches. CDR3 in amino acids: CASSEGQGRMTQYF. The CDR3 DNA is TGTGCCAGCAGCGAGGGACAGGGAAGGATGACCCAGTACTTC.

This clonotype appeared a few times. The rearrangement uses TRBV20-1 and TRBJ2-7; 13 bases fit TRBD2. The V gene's germline CDR1 is DFQATT and CDR2 SNEGSKA (reference sequence). The CDR3 contains 19 residues. V lost 2 bases to trimming and J lost 2 bases; unmatched junction nucleotides: 15. CDR3 protein: CSARPLAAGLAGRAYEQYF. For the CDR3, the DNA is TGCAGTGCTAGACCCCTGGCGGCGGGACTAGCGGGGAGGGCCTACGAGCAGTACTTC.

This clonotype was recorded a few times. As DNA, the CDR3 is TGTGCCACCAGCAGTTTCCCTTCCTACACCTTC. Translation: CATSSFPSYTF. J is TRBJ1-2 and V is TRBV28; D is unclear. Trimming took 10 bases from V and 10 from J, leaving 16 bases between them. CDR3 size: 11 residues. Germline CDR1 MDHEN, CDR2 SYDVKM.

This clonotype was seen a few times. The genes are TRBV6-5 and TRBJ2-3; D is unclear. With 2 bases removed from V and 3 bases from J, the gap between germline ends came to 9 bases. The CDR3 runs 14 residues. Germline CDR1 and CDR2: MNHEY and SVGAGI. CDR3 sequence (DNA): TGTGCCAGCAGTTACATCCAGGCGACAGATACGCAGTATTTT. It encodes CASSYIQATDTQYF.

This clonotype has only a few counts. This chain uses TRBV12-3 or TRBV12-4 with TRBJ2-5; no clear D. The CDR3 has 13 amino acids. V gave up 2 bases and J gave up 5 bases, with 9 bases separating them. CDR3 nucleotide sequence: TGTGCCAGCAGTTTATCTAGTGGGGAGACCCAGTACTTC. Residues: CASSLSSGETQYF.

This clonotype was seen a handful of times. The chain links TRBV3-1 to TRBJ2-1; D may correspond to TRBD1 or TRBD2 (6 bases each). There are 11 residues in the CDR3. V shed 10 bases and J shed 9 bases, with 13 bases lying between them. CDR1 and CDR2 (germline): LGHDT, YNNKEL (reference sequence). The CDR3 DNA follows: TGTGCCACCAAAGGGGGGAGTGAGCAGTTCTTC. It yields the protein CATKGGSEQFF.

This chain uses TRBV18 with TRBJ1-4; D ambiguous. The germline V and J ends were trimmed by 4 bases and 8 bases, with 8 bases remaining between them. The CDR3 length is 12 residues. The germline V gene has CDR1 KGHSH and CDR2 LQKENI. The CDR3 DNA follows: TGTGCCAGCTCACTACAGAGCGAAAAACTGTTTTTT. Translation gives CASSLQSEKLFF.

Many counts were recorded for this clonotype. The V and J genes are TRBV5-1 and TRBJ2-7, with TRBD2 as a possible D gene (5 bases). The ends were cut back, 0 bases at V and 2 bases at J, with 6 bases in the middle. This CDR3 comprises 13 residues. Germline V gives CDR1 SGHRS, CDR2 YFSETQ. CDR3 bases: TGCGCCAGCAGCTTGGCCGGGACCTACGAGCAGTACTTC. Its protein product is CASSLAGTYEQYF.

The chain recombines TRBV4-2 with TRBJ2-3; D is unclear. The ends were cut back, 0 bases at V and 0 bases at J, with 7 bases in the middle. This CDR3 spans 15 amino acids. From germline, CDR1 is LGHNA and CDR2 YNFKEQ. The CDR3 is CASSQDTTSTDTQYF. The CDR3 nucleotides are TGTGCCAGCAGCCAAGATACAACAAGCACAGATACGCAGTATTTT.

This chain joins TRBV6-6 and TRBJ2-2; weak D call: TRBD1 (6 bases). This CDR3 spans 13 amino acids. From germline, CDR1 is MNHNY and CDR2 SVGAGI (reference sequence). V lost 5 bases and J 7 bases, leaving 11 bases between the germline ends. The CDR3 spells CASSSRGGGELFF. CDR3 coding DNA: TGTGCCAGCAGTAGTAGAGGGGGCGGGGAGCTGTTTTTT.

The gene calls are TRBV9 and TRBJ2-2; 8 positions match TRBD2. The CDR3 spans 13 residues. Germline V lookup: CDR1 SGDLS, CDR2 YYNGEE. Trimming cost V 0 bases and J 8 bases; bases outside gene matches: 0. As DNA, the CDR3 is TGTGCCAGCAGCGTAGTAGCGGGGGGGGAGCTGTTTTTT. Protein product: CASSVVAGGELFF. The variable domain in full, completed from reference TRBV9 and TRBJ2-2, reads DSGVTQTPKHLITATGQRVTLRCSPRSGDLSVYWYQQSLDQGLQFLIQYYNGEERAKGNILERFSAQQFPDLHSELNLSSLELGDSALYFCASSVVAGGELFFGEGSRLTVL.

This clonotype was detected many times. This chain uses TRBV24-1 with TRBJ2-1, with 8 bases lining up with TRBD2. CDR1 KGHDR and CDR2 SFDVKD come from the germline V gene. J lost 3 bases, V lost 5 bases, and 2 bases had no gene match. This CDR3 is built from 14 residues. This CDR3 reads CATSVSGGYNEQFF. The CDR3 DNA is TGTGCCACCAGTGTGAGCGGGGGCTACAATGAGCAGTTCTTC.

This sequence joins TRBV29-1 and TRBJ2-4, with 7 bases identical to TRBD1. Per the germline V gene, CDR1 is SQVTM and CDR2 is ANQGSEA. This CDR3 spans 18 amino acids. The CDR3 DNA is TGCAGTATTTTGTCCCCCCGACAGGGCTTATTAGCCAAAAACATTCAGTACTTC. Protein product: CSILSPRQGLLAKNIQYF.

This clonotype has more than one count but fewer than ten. The V call is TRBV2, the J call TRBJ2-3; the D is unclear. Germline values: CDR1 SNHLY, CDR2 FYNNEI. This CDR3 region has 14 residues. V was shortened by 5 bases and J by 3 bases, with 12 bases between the two germline ends. CDR3 loop: CASSKTAGTDTQYF. DNA of the CDR3: TGTGCCAGCAGTAAGACTGCCGGGACAGATACGCAGTATTTT.

This clonotype was counted between two and nine times. This chain connects TRBV29-1 to TRBJ2-3, with TRBD2 as a possible D gene (5 bases). V lost 4 bases to trimming and J lost 4 bases, with 6 bases between them. CDR3 length: 11 residues. Per the germline V gene, CDR1 is SQVTM and CDR2 is ANQGSEA. The CDR3 loop reads CSVAGADTQYF. The CDR3 DNA reads TGCAGCGTTGCCGGGGCAGATACGCAGTATTTT.

There are a few counts of this clonotype. The genes are TRBV19 and TRBJ1-2; the D is unclear. This CDR3 has 13 amino acids. Trimming shortened V by 0 bases and J by 0 bases, and 2 bases separated the two germline ends. CDR1 is LNHDA and CDR2 is SQIVND in the germline V gene (reference sequence). The CDR3 nucleotides are TGTGCCAGTAGTATAGACGCTAACTATGGCTACACCTTC. It specifies CASSIDANYGYTF.

Ten or more counts support this clonotype. In DNA, the CDR3 is TGTGCCACCAGCAGAGATGGCGGGAGGGCAACAGATACGCAGTATTTT. Its protein product is CATSRDGGRATDTQYF. The chain has TRBV15 and TRBJ2-3; 9 nucleotides align to TRBD2. From germline, CDR1 is LNHNV and CDR2 YYDKDF (reference sequence). The CDR3 extends over 16 amino acids. The ends lost 0 bases at V and 3 bases at J; junction bases unmatched: 4.

The chain carries TRBV30 and TRBJ2-1, with 8 bases that match TRBD2. CDR1 is GTSNPN, CDR2 SVGIG, per germline (reference sequence). The CDR3 totals 16 residues. J gave up 6 bases and V 4 bases, and 14 bases lay outside the gene matches. Written as DNA, the CDR3 is TGTGCCTGGAACGAATACGGCGGGAGGATCTTCAATGAGCAGTTCTTC. It yields the protein CAWNEYGGRIFNEQFF.